The clone carrying this T cell receptor (beta chain) was counted a few times. Its antigen is as yet unknown. Losses at the gene ends were 1 base for V and 7 bases for J; bases not matched to a gene: 8. The CDR3 contains 16 residues. Germline lookup yields CDR1 SGHTA and CDR2 FQGNSA. This specimen belongs to a study of beta chain features in type 1 diabetes. Study information: Sorted cell examination encompassed around 100,000,000 cells across all samples. Study-level results: Within each of all four CD4+ subsets, Type 1 diabetes patients had TCRB CDR3s that were moderately but significantly shorter. Cells with high TCR expression could be over-represented when cDNA is sequenced.

CD45RO/CCR7/CD25/CD127/CD95/CD27 staining was used to isolate CD4+ naive, central memory, regulatory and stem cell-like memory cells by sorting. Since all of the isolated RNA was reverse transcribed, expressed TCRB transcripts were what got sequenced. The repertoire was sequenced with immunoSEQ multiplex PCR; TCRdb's copy has only in-frame clones and lacks some. This sample yields around 290,000 clones, of which roughly 8% are seen a single time; more than 0.8% belongs to the top ten. Input material: central memory CD4+ T cells from blood. The rearrangement joins TRBV7-2 to TRBJ2-1; 9 nucleotides line up with TRBD1. The TCR was taken from a woman under 30 in good health. CDR3 residues: CASSLGLQGAQNEQFF. CDR3 nucleotides: TGTGCCAGCAGCTTAGGCCTACAGGGGGCCCAAAATGAGCAGTTCTTC.